The 13 T cell receptor beta chains below were found in one sample sequenced in a study of blood T cell repertoires in COVID-19. Only in-frame clones appear in the TCRdb table, and some are missing; sequencing was by immunoSEQ multiplex PCR. The table includes 250,000 to 300,000 clones, approximately 91% detected once. The sequenced material came from PBMCs or T cells enriched from blood (not recorded which). The receptors derive from a woman aged 40-49 years with acute COVID-19.

J is TRBJ2-7 and V is TRBV10-2, with 8 bases fitting TRBD2. Germline CDR1 reads WSHSY; CDR2 reads SAAADI. The CDR3 covers 15 residues. V gave up 7 bases and J gave up 0 bases; unmatched junction bases: 8. DNA for the CDR3: TGCGCCAGCATTGGGACTAGTCGGGCCTCCTACGAGCAGTACTTC. It translates to CASIGTSRASYEQYF.

The genes are TRBV19 and TRBJ1-6; D is unclear. The CDR3 has 13 amino acids. Trimming left V 5 bases short and J 10 bases short, with 12 bases between. Germline assignment: CDR1 LNHDA and CDR2 SQIVND (reference sequence). The CDR3 DNA is TGTGCCAGTAGTTCGAGGGAGCGGTCACCCCTCCACTTT. It encodes CASSSRERSPLHF.

V is TRBV7-2 and J is TRBJ1-3; 7 nucleotides agree with TRBD1. The V gene end was trimmed by 1 base and the J gene end by 2 bases; junction bases not matched to a gene: 5. The CDR3 contains 16 residues. In germline, CDR1 is SGHTA, CDR2 FQGNSA. The CDR3 sequence: CASSLGGQGAGNTIYF. For the CDR3, the DNA is TGTGCCAGCAGCTTAGGAGGTCAGGGGGCTGGAAACACCATATATTTT.

The chain carries TRBV18 and TRBJ2-6, with D perhaps matching TRBD2 (5 bases). The CDR3 covers 18 residues. The germline V and J ends were trimmed by 2 bases and 0 bases, with 14 bases remaining between them. Looked up from germline, CDR1 is KGHSH and CDR2 is LQKENI. The DNA for the CDR3 is TGTGCCAGCTCACCATATTTTTTCGGGGACTCTGGGGCCAACGTCCTGACTTTC. This gives the protein CASSPYFFGDSGANVLTF.

The chain combines TRBV6-5 with TRBJ1-2; D perhaps matches TRBD1 (6 bases). Germline V gene data show CDR1 as MNHEY and CDR2 as SVGAGI. The CDR3 length is 15 residues. V gave up 4 bases and J gave up 7 bases, with 19 bases separating them. CDR3 region: CASSLSFGRGSGYTF. CDR3 bases: TGTGCCAGCAGTTTATCCTTTGGCAGGGGATCTGGCTACACCTTC.

The chain recombines TRBV5-1 with TRBJ2-7; 10 positions agree with TRBD1. Germline V gives CDR1 SGHRS, CDR2 YFSETQ. There are 15 residues in the CDR3. V shed 3 bases and J 3 bases; nucleotides not matched to a gene: 6. The CDR3, as DNA: TGCGCCAGCAGCTCACCGGACAGGGGGGTCTACGAGCAGTACTTC. It specifies CASSSPDRGVYEQYF.

This chain's CDR3 is CASSLDANEQFF. In DNA form, the CDR3 reads TGTGCCAGCAGCTTGGACGCTAACGAGCAGTTCTTC. J is TRBJ2-1 and V is TRBV5-4; D is unclear. The CDR3 has 12 residues. From germline, CDR1 is SGHNT and CDR2 YYREEE (reference sequence). Trimming took 0 bases from V and 10 from J, leaving 8 bases between them.

This clone was seen a few times. The chain recombines TRBV6-4 with TRBJ2-1, with TRBD1 matching over 12 bases. The length of the CDR3 is 15 residues. Trimming cost V 2 bases and J 8 bases; bases outside gene matches: 4. The germline V gene encodes CDR1 MRHNA and CDR2 SNTAGT. CDR3: CASSDGTGGGDEQFF. The CDR3 nucleotides read TGTGCCAGCAGTGACGGGACAGGGGGCGGCGATGAGCAGTTCTTC.

The chain is built from TRBV5-1 and TRBJ2-1; a possible D gene is TRBD2 (5 bases). The germline V gene encodes CDR1 SGHRS and CDR2 YFSETQ. V was trimmed by 1 base and J by 6 bases, leaving 14 bases between them. The CDR3 is made up of 15 amino acids. CDR3 bases: TGCGCCAGCAGCTTGACTAGGACGGTGTCCAATGAGCAGTTCTTC. It yields the protein CASSLTRTVSNEQFF.

The chain has TRBV20-1 and TRBJ2-7; 11 nucleotides align to TRBD2. Germline lookup yields CDR1 DFQATT and CDR2 SNEGSKA (reference sequence). The CDR3 spans 16 residues. Trimming took 3 bases from V and 3 from J; bases not matched to a gene: 10. CDR3 in amino acids: CSASPPPSGRSYEQYF. DNA of the CDR3: TGCAGTGCTAGTCCCCCACCTAGCGGGAGGAGCTACGAGCAGTACTTC.

This clone was detected only a few times. The chain has TRBV11-2 and TRBJ1-1; no definite D call. This CDR3 has 15 residues. The germline gives CDR1 SGHAT, CDR2 FQNNGV. Between the trimmed V and J ends, which lost 1 base and 3 bases, there was a span of 12 bases. Written as DNA, the CDR3 is TGTGCCAGCAGCTTAGGTGGGAGGCTTCACACTGAAGCTTTCTTT. It specifies CASSLGGRLHTEAFF.

V is TRBV6-5 and J is TRBJ1-2, with TRBD1 matching 7 bases. V lost 5 bases to trimming and J lost 7 bases; unmatched junction nucleotides: 7. Germline CDR1 MNHEY, CDR2 SVGAGI. This CDR3 comprises 13 residues. The CDR3 sequence is CASSPDRAGGYTF. As DNA, the CDR3 is TGTGCCAGCAGTCCCGACAGGGCAGGTGGCTACACCTTC.

The chain is built from TRBV30 and TRBJ2-7; the D gene is possibly TRBD1 (5 bases). The CDR3 is 14 residues long. The germline CDR1 and CDR2 sequences are GTSNPN and SVGIG (reference sequence). The V end lost 4 bases, the J end lost 3 bases, and 16 bases lay between the germline ends. For the CDR3, the DNA is TGTGCCTGGACAGGGCCCGAGATAGGCTACGAGCAGTACTTC. Translating it yields CAWTGPEIGYEQYF.